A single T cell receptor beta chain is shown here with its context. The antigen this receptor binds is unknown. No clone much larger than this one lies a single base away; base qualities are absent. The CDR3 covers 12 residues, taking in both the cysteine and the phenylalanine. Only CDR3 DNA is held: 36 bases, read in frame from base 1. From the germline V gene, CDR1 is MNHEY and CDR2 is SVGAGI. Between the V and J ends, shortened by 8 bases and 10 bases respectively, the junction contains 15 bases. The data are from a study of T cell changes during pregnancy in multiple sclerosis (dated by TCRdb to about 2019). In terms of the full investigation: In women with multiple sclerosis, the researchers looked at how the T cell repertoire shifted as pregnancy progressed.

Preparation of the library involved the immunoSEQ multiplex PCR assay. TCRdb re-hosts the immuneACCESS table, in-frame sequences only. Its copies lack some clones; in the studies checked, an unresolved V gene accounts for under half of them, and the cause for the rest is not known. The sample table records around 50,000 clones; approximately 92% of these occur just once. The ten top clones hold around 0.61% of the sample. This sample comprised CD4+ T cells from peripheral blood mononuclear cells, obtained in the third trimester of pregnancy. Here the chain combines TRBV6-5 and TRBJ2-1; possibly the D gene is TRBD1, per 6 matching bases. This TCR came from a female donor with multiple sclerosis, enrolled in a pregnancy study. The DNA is TGTGCCAGCTTTTCCCTACAGGGAGAGCAGTTCTTC. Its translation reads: CASFSLQGEQFF.